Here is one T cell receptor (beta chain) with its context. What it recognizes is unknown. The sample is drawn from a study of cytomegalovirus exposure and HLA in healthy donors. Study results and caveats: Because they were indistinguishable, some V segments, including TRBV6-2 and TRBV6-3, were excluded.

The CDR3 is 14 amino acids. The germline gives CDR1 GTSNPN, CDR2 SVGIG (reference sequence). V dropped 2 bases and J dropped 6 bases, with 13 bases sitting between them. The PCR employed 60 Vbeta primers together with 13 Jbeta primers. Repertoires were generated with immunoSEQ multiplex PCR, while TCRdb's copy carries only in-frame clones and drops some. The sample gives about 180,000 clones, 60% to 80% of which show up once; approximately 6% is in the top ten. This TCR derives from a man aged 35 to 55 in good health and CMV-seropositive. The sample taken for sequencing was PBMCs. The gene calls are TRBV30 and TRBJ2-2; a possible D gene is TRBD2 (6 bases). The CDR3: CAWSLGLFSGELFF. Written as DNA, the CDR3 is TGTGCCTGGAGTCTCGGACTATTCTCCGGGGAGCTGTTTTTT. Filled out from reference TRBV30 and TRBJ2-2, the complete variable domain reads SQTIHQWPATLVQPVGSPLSLECTVEGTSNPNLYWYRQAAGRGLQLLFYSVGIGQISSEVPQNLSASRPQDRQFILSSKKLLLSDSGFYLCAWSLGLFSGELFFGEGSRLTVL.